This TCR beta chain was identified during a study of low-dose radiotherapy and immunotherapy resistance in tumors. As for the study in general: At a dose of 200 mg/m2, intravenous cyclophosphamide was given every two weeks, one day before radiation and immunotherapy. Aspirin was taken orally at 300 mg daily by patients, and this continued for four cycles from cycle 1 day 1.

With respect to this clonotype: A far larger clone differs by one base, so this is likely a read error.

Both TCRalpha and TCRbeta chains were reverse transcribed with V-gene-specific primers. A constant-region primer paired with the V-primer adapter amplified TCRs over about 19 PCR cycles. mRNA, after isolation, was amplified by in vitro transcription. MiXCR, applied by TCRdb to the reads, yields one record per CDR3 protein. The table lists over 70,000 distinct CDR3 sequences, 31% of them singletons. Noted time point: before trial treatment. The sequence came from a female donor with ovarian cancer. The sequenced sample was PBMCs, obtained before treatment.

This chain's CDR3 is CASSFSGGLQETQFF. In DNA form, the CDR3 reads TGTGCCAGCAGCTTTAGCGGGGGGTTACAAGAGACCCAGTTCTTC. The chain is built from TRBV11-3 and TRBJ2-1; 10 bases line up with TRBD2. The CDR3 extends over 15 amino acids. The V segment lost 3 bases and the J segment 13 bases; nucleotides outside the gene matches: 12. Germline V gene data show CDR1 as SGHNT and CDR2 as YENEEA.